The T cell receptor (beta chain) under discussion was sequenced for a study of T-cell memory formation after mild COVID-19. Study summary: TCR clusters were largely donor specific.

As for this clonotype: Its antigen is unidentified.

This CDR3 has 13 amino acids. The V gene's germline CDR1 is MDHEN and CDR2 SYDVKM. Trimming took off 11 bases at V and 3 bases at J, with 16 bases between the two ends. General observations from the study: Memory sampled before infection contained some responding clones, suggesting cross-reactive memory joined. Clones that shrank (day 15 to 85) were balanced CD4/CD8, whereas later expanders leaned CD4+.

cDNA libraries for TCR alpha and TCR beta, carrying sample barcodes and UMIs, came from 5'RACE with constant-segment primers. One entry per CDR3 protein, called by TCRdb with MiXCR from the 5' RACE reads. The sample includes roughly 150,000 distinct CDR3 sequences, 13% of them seen just once. The specimen was PBMCs or a T cell subset sorted from them (not recorded which). The chain employs TRBV28 and TRBJ1-1; TRBD1 is a possible D gene (5 bases). The clonotype originates from a man between 18 and 35 years old who had mild COVID-19 (a few samples of this study predate the infection). Cell type and time point are not known. The CDR3 is CALGGGMDTEAFF. CDR3 nucleotide sequence: TGTGCCCTCGGCGGGGGGATGGACACTGAAGCTTTCTTT. Based on the CDR3 plus reference TRBV28 and TRBJ1-1, the full variable domain is DVKVTQSSRYLVKRTGEKVFLECVQDMDHENMFWYRQDPGLGLRLIYFSYDVKMKEKGDIPEGYSVSREKKERFSLILESASTNQTSMYLCALGGGMDTEAFFGQGTRLTVV.